This T cell receptor beta chain was captured in a study of T-cell memory formation after mild COVID-19. TCRdb used MiXCR to reprocess the 5' RACE reads, holding one entry per CDR3 protein. The data hold hundreds of thousands of distinct CDR3 sequences, with around 21% observed a single time. Study-level results: Mostly located in CM and EM were contracting CD4+ clones, with contracting CD8+ clones located in EMRA. Memory cells collected pre-infection included some clones that later responded, suggesting cross-reactive memory joined.

Turning to this clonotype: Its specificity is not known.

V lost 0 bases and J 3 bases, leaving 12 bases between the germline ends. The CDR3 is 16 residues long. Per germline, CDR1 MGHRA and CDR2 YSYEKL. The gene calls are TRBV4-1 and TRBJ2-1; D is unresolved. The sample consisted of PBMCs or a T cell subset sorted from them (not recorded which). This TCR was recovered from an adult woman who had mild COVID-19 (a few samples of this study predate the infection). Cell type and time point are not known. Here the CDR3 reads CASSQDPRASYNEQFF. Here the CDR3 DNA reads TGCGCCAGCAGCCAAGATCCCCGGGCCAGCTACAATGAGCAGTTCTTC.